Sequencing of this T cell receptor beta chain was carried out in a study of blood T cell repertoires in COVID-19. Some clones are missing from TCRdb's copy, which holds only in-frame ones; the method was immunoSEQ multiplex PCR. There are 200,000 to 250,000 clones in the sample; 70% to 90% occur only once, and approximately 10% lies in the top ten. V shed 2 bases, J shed 5 bases, and the junction held 5 bases outside the gene matches. There are 15 residues in the CDR3. Germline assignment: CDR1 SEHNR and CDR2 FQNEAQ (reference sequence). Clinical history as reported by participants underpinned cohort assignment. Recovered status applied to Cohort 3 donors who had two consecutive negative PCRs. It also applied to those with clearance or with symptom resolution.

The sample comprised PBMCs or T cells enriched from blood (not recorded which). The chain links TRBV7-9 to TRBJ2-5, with 10 nucleotides matching TRBD1. The clonotype was recovered from a man aged 25 to 45 who had recovered from COVID-19. In DNA form, the CDR3 reads TGTGCCAGCAGCTTAACGGACAGGGGGAGGGAGACCCAGTACTTC. This codes for CASSLTDRGRETQYF.